Sequencing of this T cell receptor (beta chain) was carried out in a study of siplizumab effects on memory and regulatory T cells. In the case of this clone: Its antigen is not identified. At one of its ends the junction is not consistent with the germline gene, which may arise from a read error.

Looked up from germline, CDR1 is MNHEY and CDR2 is SVGAGI. The CDR3 spans 15 residues. General study points: Treg-derived clones made up an average of roughly 66% of mappable alloreactive CD4+ clones with siplizumab and 25% to 30% in controls. Most proliferating CD4+ or CD8+ clones, roughly 75-96%, had no naive or memory assignment. Alloreactive sequences whose origin lay in unstimulated CD4+ memory cells were significantly reduced by siplizumab. Researchers could map only a minor fraction of alloreactive clones to unstimulated subsets.

The assay was immunoSEQ multiplex PCR, and TCRdb's table has in-frame clones only and misses some. The sample has tens of thousands of clones; about 93% are singletons. Sample: non-Treg CD4+ T cells sorted from blood. The chain joins TRBV6-5 to TRBJ2-3; a possible D gene is TRBD2 (5 bases). This TCR derives from a human donor in good health. CDR3 sequence: CASSYEPPSTDTQYF. CDR3 DNA: TGTGCCAGCAGTTACGAGCCCCCTAGCACCGATACGCAGTATTTT.